Following are 31 T cell receptor beta chains from one sample sequenced in a study of blood T cell repertoires in COVID-19. TCRdb's table, derived via immunoSEQ multiplex PCR, lists solely in-frame clones and lacks some. The table records around 140,000 clones, 75% to 90% of them present only once. The material sequenced was PBMCs or T cells enriched from blood (not recorded which). These receptors were collected from a man in his forties or fifties who had recovered from COVID-19.

This clone was seen only once. V gene TRBV29-1 combines with J gene TRBJ1-4; D gene uncertain. CDR3 length equals 13 residues. Germline assignment: CDR1 SQVTM and CDR2 ANQGSEA. V was cut by 6 bases and J by 3 bases, with 11 bases left in between. In DNA, the CDR3 is TGCAGCGTGATCGCGGTTGCTAATGAAAAACTGTTTTTT. Translation: CSVIAVANEKLFF.

The chain joins TRBV7-3 to TRBJ2-1; D not certain. Germline V lookup: CDR1 SGHTA, CDR2 FQGTGA. This CDR3 region has 15 residues. V lost 0 bases, J lost 5 bases, and 11 bases lay in between. The CDR3 sequence is CASSLTRLSDNEQFF. The DNA for the CDR3 is TGTGCCAGCAGCTTAACGCGACTTTCAGACAATGAGCAGTTCTTC.

This clone was found once. The chain couples TRBV7-8 to TRBJ1-5; no definite D call. This CDR3 comprises 12 residues. Germline CDR1 reads SGHVS; CDR2 reads FQNEAQ. Between the trimmed V and J ends, which lost 3 bases and 7 bases, there was a span of 7 bases. CDR3 in amino acids: CASSFGAQPQHF. Here the CDR3 DNA reads TGTGCCAGCAGCTTTGGAGCGCAGCCCCAGCATTTT.

Only a few counts were recorded for this clone. J is TRBJ1-3 and V is TRBV7-2; 9 nucleotides agree with TRBD1. Trimming at V came to 7 bases and at J to 4 bases, leaving 11 bases not matched to a gene. There are 16 residues in the CDR3. Germline V gene lookup returns CDR1 SGHTA and CDR2 FQGNSA. The CDR3 region is CASTFQQGARGNTIYF. The CDR3 coding sequence is TGTGCCAGCACTTTTCAACAGGGGGCGCGGGGAAACACCATATATTTT.

Notes on this clone: This sample includes further DNA sequences coding for the same CDR3. This sequence joins TRBV5-1 and TRBJ1-1, with D maybe TRBD1 (6 bases). The germline gives CDR1 SGHRS, CDR2 YFSETQ. With 5 bases removed from V and 4 bases from J, the gap between germline ends came to 15 bases. CDR3 length equals 14 residues. CDR3 in amino acids: CASSLQGVGTEAFF. The CDR3 coding sequence is TGCGCCAGCAGTTTACAGGGCGTGGGCACTGAAGCTTTCTTT.

The chain combines TRBV20-1 with TRBJ1-5; D gene ambiguous. Germline V lookup: CDR1 DFQATT, CDR2 SNEGSKA (reference sequence). The CDR3 has 16 amino acids. Trimming pared 6 bases from V and 7 bases from J, leaving 25 bases between. The CDR3 protein is CSASLPLSLGWQPQHF. CDR3 nucleotide sequence: TGCAGTGCCAGTCTTCCGCTTAGCCTGGGTTGGCAGCCCCAGCATTTT.

In its sample, this clone was seen once. The V and J genes are TRBV27 and TRBJ2-7; 8 bases are shared with TRBD2. This CDR3 is built from 13 residues. The V and J ends lost 8 bases and 6 bases, in that order; junction bases with no gene match: 9. CDR1 and CDR2 from the germline V gene are MNHEY and SMNVEV (reference sequence). CDR3 sequence reads: CASSREVLSEQYF. The DNA of the CDR3 is TGTGCCAGCTCGCGGGAGGTCCTCAGCGAGCAGTACTTC.

In its sample, this clone was seen once. One end of the junction fails to match germline, which may point to a read error. The chain uses TRBV24-1 and TRBJ2-7, with a tentative D call TRBD2 (5 bases). From germline, CDR1 is KGHDR and CDR2 SFDVKD. The CDR3 spans 12 residues. In DNA, the CDR3 is TGCTTCCCGGGATCCCATAGGTACGAGCAGTACTTC. Protein: CFPGSHRYEQYF.

This clone was detected only once. The genes are TRBV7-2 and TRBJ2-7; D is unclear. Germline V gene data show CDR1 as SGHTA and CDR2 as FQGNSA. CDR3 length equals 14 residues. The V end lost 5 bases, the J end lost 1 base, and 12 bases lay between the germline ends. CDR3 amino acids: CASSLSQVSYEQYV. In DNA form, the CDR3 reads TGTGCCAGCAGCCTCAGCCAGGTTTCCTACGAGCAGTACGTC.

This clone is a singleton in its sample. The rearrangement uses TRBV5-1 and TRBJ1-5, with 9 bases fitting TRBD1. V gave up 3 bases and J gave up 4 bases; unmatched junction bases: 2. The CDR3 loop spans 14 amino acids. From germline, CDR1 is SGHRS and CDR2 YFSETQ. For the CDR3, the DNA is TGCGCCAGCAGCTCCGGACAGGGGAATCAGCCCCAGCATTTT. As protein: CASSSGQGNQPQHF.

This chain uses TRBV6-5 with TRBJ1-2; D perhaps matches TRBD1 (6 bases). Germline V lookup: CDR1 MNHEY, CDR2 SVGAGI. The CDR3 spans 12 residues. The germline V and J ends were trimmed by 4 bases and 5 bases, with 8 bases remaining between them. The chain's CDR3 is CASSLDRYGYTF. The CDR3 DNA is TGTGCCAGCAGTTTGGACAGATATGGCTACACCTTC.

J is TRBJ2-7 and V is TRBV24-1; 10 nucleotides match TRBD1. There are 14 residues in the CDR3. Germline V gene lookup returns CDR1 KGHDR and CDR2 SFDVKD. With V trimmed by 6 bases and J by 4 bases, 5 bases remained unmatched. The CDR3 coding sequence is TGTGCCACCAGTCGGGGACAGGGGAGGTACGAGCAGTACTTC. Translating it yields CATSRGQGRYEQYF.

This chain joins TRBV4-3 and TRBJ1-2; D not certain. Per germline, CDR1 LGHNA and CDR2 YSLEER. V shed 4 bases and J shed 8 bases, with 17 bases lying between them. The CDR3 is 14 amino acids. The CDR3 DNA sequence: TGCGCCAGCAGCCCCGAGGACGGGCGGGAAGGCTACACCTTC. Translation: CASSPEDGREGYTF.

This clone came up once. CDR3 sequence (DNA): TGTGCCAGCAGCTTGGACGGGACTAGCCTCGAGACCCAGTACTTC. Translation gives CASSLDGTSLETQYF. J is TRBJ2-5 and V is TRBV7-2; TRBD2 matches 9 bases. Losses at the gene ends were 3 bases for V and 5 bases for J; bases not matched to a gene: 7. Looked up from germline, CDR1 is SGHTA and CDR2 is FQGNSA. The CDR3 sequence is 15 residues long. The variable domain in full, completed from reference TRBV7-2 and TRBJ2-5, reads GAGVSQSPSNKVTEKGKDVELRCDPISGHTALYWYRQSLGQGLEFLIYFQGNSAPDKSGLPSDRFSAERTGGSVSTLTIQRTQQEDSAVYLCASSLDGTSLETQYFGPGTRLLVL.

This clone has just a few counts. The V and J genes are TRBV18 and TRBJ1-6; 9 bases fit TRBD1. The trim removed 5 bases at V and 11 bases at J, leaving 10 bases unmatched. CDR3 length: 15 residues. Per the germline V gene, CDR1 is KGHSH and CDR2 is LQKENI. CDR3 DNA: TGTGCCAGCTCAAACGGGACAGGGAAGACGGCACCCCTCCACTTT. Its protein product is CASSNGTGKTAPLHF.

The gene calls are TRBV3-1 (or the pseudogene TRBV3-2) and TRBJ2-7; the match to TRBD2 covers 8 bases. Losses at the gene ends were 6 bases for V and 6 bases for J; bases not matched to a gene: 19. The germline V gene has CDR1 LGHDT and CDR2 YNNKEL (reference sequence). The CDR3 runs to 17 residues. This CDR3 reads CASSPRRSAGVVGEQYF. The CDR3 coding sequence is TGTGCCAGCAGTCCACGGCGGTCAGCGGGAGTAGTCGGCGAGCAGTACTTC.

This clone was recorded once. The genes are TRBV4-2 and TRBJ1-2; 7 nucleotides align to TRBD1. CDR3 length: 16 amino acids. Germline CDR1 is LGHNA and CDR2 is YNFKEQ. V dropped 4 bases and J dropped 1; count of bases not matched to a gene: 9. CDR3 loop: CASSLTATGFNYGYTF. CDR3 nucleotides: TGTGCCAGCAGCCTGACCGCGACAGGGTTTAACTATGGCTACACCTTC.

This sequence joins TRBV28 and TRBJ1-1, with D possibly TRBD1 on 5 matching bases. Trimming cost V 3 bases and J 1 base, with 6 bases left between them. There are 13 residues in the CDR3. Germline V gene lookup returns CDR1 MDHEN and CDR2 SYDVKM. CDR3 nucleotide sequence: TGTGCCAGCAGTTTGACAGCGAACACTGAAGCTTTCTTT. Its translation: CASSLTANTEAFF. The whole variable domain, filled in from reference TRBV28 and TRBJ1-1, reads DVKVTQSSRYLVKRTGEKVFLECVQDMDHENMFWYRQDPGLGLRLIYFSYDVKMKEKGDIPEGYSVSREKKERFSLILESASTNQTSMYLCASSLTANTEAFFGQGTRLTVV.

The V and J genes are TRBV27 and TRBJ1-2; TRBD1 matches at 12 bases. J gave up 4 bases and V 8 bases, and 11 bases lay outside the gene matches. The CDR3 covers 16 residues. Germline V gene data show CDR1 as MNHEY and CDR2 as SMNVEV (reference sequence). CDR3 nucleotides: TGTGCCAGCCATTCCGGGACAGGGGGCGCTACCTATGGCTACACCTTC. Translating it yields CASHSGTGGATYGYTF.

About this clone: Other DNA sequences in the same sample also yield this CDR3. V and J are TRBV7-3 and TRBJ1-1; the D is unclear. V was clipped by 3 bases and J by 0 bases, with 5 bases between them. CDR3 length: 13 amino acids. CDR1 and CDR2 (germline): SGHTA, FQGTGA. In nucleotides, the CDR3 is TGTGCCAGCAGCTTTGACTTGAACACTGAAGCTTTCTTT. Encoded protein: CASSFDLNTEAFF.

The rearrangement uses TRBV5-6 and TRBJ1-3; 7 bases are a match to TRBD1. The V segment lost 5 bases and the J segment 0 bases; nucleotides outside the gene matches: 2. CDR3 size: 14 residues. CDR1 and CDR2 from the germline V gene are SGHDT and YYEEEE. This CDR3 reads CASRRQGSGNTIYF. The CDR3 bases are TGTGCCAGCAGGCGACAGGGCTCTGGAAACACCATATATTTT.

The V and J genes are TRBV9 and TRBJ2-5, with D perhaps TRBD1 (6 bases). Germline-derived CDR1 and CDR2 are SGDLS and YYNGEE. The V end lost 0 bases, the J end lost 5 bases, and 14 bases lay between the germline ends. This CDR3 has 15 residues. The CDR3 sequence is CASSVGGHVPETQYF. CDR3 nucleotide sequence: TGTGCCAGCAGCGTAGGGGGACATGTCCCCGAGACCCAGTACTTC.

The table lists this clone with a count of one. V usage is TRBV28 and J usage is TRBJ2-1; TRBD2 matches at 8 bases. The V gene's germline CDR1 is MDHEN and CDR2 SYDVKM. V gave up 5 bases and J gave up 6 bases; unmatched junction bases: 12. The CDR3 runs 16 residues. Here the CDR3 DNA reads TGTGCCAGCAGTCGATTCGGGGGGGCCCAAGGCAATGAGCAGTTCTTC. This gives the protein CASSRFGGAQGNEQFF.

In nucleotides, the CDR3 is TGTGCCGGAAAAGGGGCTAATGGGGCCAACGTCCTGACTTTC. The encoded protein is CAGKGANGANVLTF. V gene TRBV2 combines with J gene TRBJ2-6; weak D call: TRBD1 (5 bases). The CDR3 is 14 amino acids. V was cut by 11 bases and J by 3 bases, with 14 bases left in between. The germline V gene has CDR1 SNHLY and CDR2 FYNNEI.

J is TRBJ2-1 and V is TRBV7-3, with 7 bases fitting TRBD1. The germline gives CDR1 SGHTA, CDR2 FQGTGA. The CDR3 extends over 15 amino acids. J lost 4 bases, V lost 5 bases, and 8 bases had no gene match. The CDR3 bases are TGTGCCAGCAGCCCCACCGGGACAGTTTACAATGAGCAGTTCTTC. Amino acid sequence: CASSPTGTVYNEQFF.

This clone was seen just once. The genes are TRBV6-1 and TRBJ1-5; TRBD1 is a possible D gene (6 bases). V lost 2 bases, J lost 2 bases, and 13 bases lay in between. Germline V gives CDR1 MNHNS, CDR2 SASEGT. The CDR3 has 16 residues. CDR3 sequence (DNA): TGTGCCAGCAGTGAAATAGGGGGGGCCGGCAATCAGCCCCAGCATTTT. Its protein product is CASSEIGGAGNQPQHF.

J is TRBJ1-1 and V is TRBV2, with TRBD1 matching 9 bases. CDR3 size: 15 residues. V gave up 6 bases and J gave up 6 bases; unmatched junction bases: 11. CDR1 is SNHLY and CDR2 is FYNNEI in the germline V gene. The CDR3 protein is CASSQNEQGASEAFF. The CDR3 DNA reads TGTGCCAGCAGCCAGAACGAACAGGGGGCTTCTGAAGCTTTCTTT.

This clone was seen a single time. The genes are TRBV5-4 and TRBJ1-2, with a weak D call TRBD1 (5 bases). CDR3 size: 14 residues. Germline V gene lookup returns CDR1 SGHNT and CDR2 YYREEE (reference sequence). Trimming took off 6 bases at V and 5 bases at J, with 17 bases between the two ends. The chain's CDR3 is CASTLRGMGYGYTF. The DNA for the CDR3 is TGTGCCAGCACCCTTCGGGGGATGGGGTATGGCTACACCTTC.

The rearrangement uses TRBV28 and TRBJ2-3; tentative D call: TRBD2 (5 bases). The V end lost 6 bases, the J end lost 0 bases, and 13 bases lay between the germline ends. The CDR3 consists of 15 residues. The germline CDR1 and CDR2 sequences are MDHEN and SYDVKM. The CDR3 nucleotides read TGTGCCAGCAGGAAACAGCGGCATAGCACAGATACGCAGTATTTT. Encoded protein: CASRKQRHSTDTQYF.

The rearrangement joins TRBV30 to TRBJ2-5; no clear D gene. V lost 0 bases to trimming and J lost 4 bases, with 9 bases between them. CDR3 length: 13 amino acids. Per germline, CDR1 GTSNPN and CDR2 SVGIG (reference sequence). This CDR3 reads CAWSVRVRETQYF. CDR3 DNA: TGTGCCTGGAGTGTACGGGTGCGAGAGACCCAGTACTTC. Full variable domain (remainder filled in from reference TRBV30 and TRBJ2-5): SQTIHQWPATLVQPVGSPLSLECTVEGTSNPNLYWYRQAAGRGLQLLFYSVGIGQISSEVPQNLSASRPQDRQFILSSKKLLLSDSGFYLCAWSVRVRETQYFGPGTRLLVL.

This chain uses TRBV3-1 (or the pseudogene TRBV3-2) with TRBJ2-6, with 12 positions matching TRBD1. The CDR3 consists of 19 residues. V shed 0 bases and J 4 bases; nucleotides not matched to a gene: 7. The germline gives CDR1 LGHDT, CDR2 YNNKEL (reference sequence). CDR3 sequence reads: CASSQDTGQGASGANVLTF. In DNA, the CDR3 is TGTGCCAGCAGCCAAGATACGGGACAGGGGGCGTCCGGGGCCAACGTCCTGACTTTC.